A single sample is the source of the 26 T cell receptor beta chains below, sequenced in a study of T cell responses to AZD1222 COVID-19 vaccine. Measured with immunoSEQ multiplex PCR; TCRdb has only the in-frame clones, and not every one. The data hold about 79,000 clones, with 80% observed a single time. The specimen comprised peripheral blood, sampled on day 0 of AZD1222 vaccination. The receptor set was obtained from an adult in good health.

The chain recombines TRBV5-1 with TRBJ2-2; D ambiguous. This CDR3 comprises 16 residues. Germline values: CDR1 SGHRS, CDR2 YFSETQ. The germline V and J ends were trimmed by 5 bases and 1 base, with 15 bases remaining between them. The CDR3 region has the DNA TGCGCCAGCAGTCAGTTCGGATCGAGGAACACCGGGGAGCTGTTTTTT. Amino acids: CASSQFGSRNTGELFF.

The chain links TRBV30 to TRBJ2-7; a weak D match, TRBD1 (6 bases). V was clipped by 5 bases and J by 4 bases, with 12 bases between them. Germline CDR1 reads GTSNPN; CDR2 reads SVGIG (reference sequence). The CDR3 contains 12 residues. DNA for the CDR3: TGTGCCTGGGACCTGGGGGCGTACGAGCAGTACTTC. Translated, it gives CAWDLGAYEQYF.

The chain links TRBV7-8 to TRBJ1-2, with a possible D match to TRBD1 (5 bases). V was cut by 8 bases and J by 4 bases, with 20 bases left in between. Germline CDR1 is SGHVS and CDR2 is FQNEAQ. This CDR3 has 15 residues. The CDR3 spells CASRPPGRLLYGYTF. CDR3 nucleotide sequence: TGTGCCAGCCGCCCCCCGGGGCGACTTCTCTATGGCTACACCTTC.

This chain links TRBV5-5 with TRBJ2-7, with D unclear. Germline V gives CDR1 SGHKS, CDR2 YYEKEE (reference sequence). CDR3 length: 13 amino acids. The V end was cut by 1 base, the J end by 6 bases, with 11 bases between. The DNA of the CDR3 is TGTGCCAGCAGCTTGAGTCAGGTGGGCGAGCAGTACTTC. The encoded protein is CASSLSQVGEQYF.

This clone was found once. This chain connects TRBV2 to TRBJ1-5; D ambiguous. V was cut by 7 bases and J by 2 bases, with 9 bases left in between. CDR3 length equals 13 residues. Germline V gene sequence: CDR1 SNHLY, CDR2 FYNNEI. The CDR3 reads CASTWQGNQPQHF. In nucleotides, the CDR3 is TGTGCCAGCACATGGCAGGGCAATCAGCCCCAGCATTTT. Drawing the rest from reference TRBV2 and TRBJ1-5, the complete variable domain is EPEVTQTPSHQVTQMGQEVILRCVPISNHLYFYWYRQILGQKVEFLVSFYNNEISEKSEIFDDQFSVERPDGSNFTLKIRSTKLEDSAMYFCASTWQGNQPQHFGDGTRLSIL.

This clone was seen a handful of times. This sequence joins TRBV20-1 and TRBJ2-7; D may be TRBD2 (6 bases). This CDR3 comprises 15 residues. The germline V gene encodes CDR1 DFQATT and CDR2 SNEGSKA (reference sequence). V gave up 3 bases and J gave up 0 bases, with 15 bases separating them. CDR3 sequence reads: CSASGVAGPSYEQYF. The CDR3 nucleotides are TGCAGTGCTAGTGGCGTGGCGGGGCCCTCCTACGAGCAGTACTTC.

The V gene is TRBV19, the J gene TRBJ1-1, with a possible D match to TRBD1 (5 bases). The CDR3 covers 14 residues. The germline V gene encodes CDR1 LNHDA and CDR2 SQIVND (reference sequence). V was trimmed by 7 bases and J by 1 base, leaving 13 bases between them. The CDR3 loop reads CASISTQGNTEAFF. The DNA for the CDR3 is TGTGCCAGTATTTCAACCCAGGGGAACACTGAAGCTTTCTTT.

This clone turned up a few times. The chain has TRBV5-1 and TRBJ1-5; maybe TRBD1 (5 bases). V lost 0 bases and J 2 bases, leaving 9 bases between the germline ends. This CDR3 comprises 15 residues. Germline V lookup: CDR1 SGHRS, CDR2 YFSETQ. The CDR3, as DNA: TGCGCCAGCAGCTTGGAAGGGGCTGGCAATCAGCCCCAGCATTTT. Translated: CASSLEGAGNQPQHF.

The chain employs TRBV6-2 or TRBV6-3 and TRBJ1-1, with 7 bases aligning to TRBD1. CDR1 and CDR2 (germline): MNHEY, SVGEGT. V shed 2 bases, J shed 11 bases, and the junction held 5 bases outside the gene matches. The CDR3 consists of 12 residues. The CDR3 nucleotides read TGTGCCAGCAGTTACCCGGGACAGAGGGCTTTCTTT. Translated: CASSYPGQRAFF.

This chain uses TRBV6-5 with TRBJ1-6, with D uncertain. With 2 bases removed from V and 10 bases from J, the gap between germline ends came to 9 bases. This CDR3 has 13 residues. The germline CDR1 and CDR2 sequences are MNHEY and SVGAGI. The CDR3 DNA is TGTGCCAGCAGTTACGGACCGCGCTCACCCCTCCACTTT. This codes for CASSYGPRSPLHF.

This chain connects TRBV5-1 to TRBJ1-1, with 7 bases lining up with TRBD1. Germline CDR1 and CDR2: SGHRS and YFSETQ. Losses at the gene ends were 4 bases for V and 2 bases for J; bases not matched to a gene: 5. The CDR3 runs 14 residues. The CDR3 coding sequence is TGCGCCAGCAGCCCGGGGGACAGAAACACTGAAGCTTTCTTT. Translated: CASSPGDRNTEAFF.

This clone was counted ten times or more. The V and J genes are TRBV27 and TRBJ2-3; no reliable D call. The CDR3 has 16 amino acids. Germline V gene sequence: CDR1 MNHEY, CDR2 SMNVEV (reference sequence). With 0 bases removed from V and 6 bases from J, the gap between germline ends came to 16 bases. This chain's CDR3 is CASSLSPHYVFDTQYF. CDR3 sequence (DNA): TGTGCCAGCAGTTTATCACCCCATTATGTCTTTGATACGCAGTATTTT.

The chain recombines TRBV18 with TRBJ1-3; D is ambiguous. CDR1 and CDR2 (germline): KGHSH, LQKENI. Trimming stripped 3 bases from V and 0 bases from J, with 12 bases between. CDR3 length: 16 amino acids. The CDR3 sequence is CASSPGQVSSGNTIYF. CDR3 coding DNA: TGTGCCAGCTCACCCGGGCAGGTGAGCTCTGGAAACACCATATATTTT.

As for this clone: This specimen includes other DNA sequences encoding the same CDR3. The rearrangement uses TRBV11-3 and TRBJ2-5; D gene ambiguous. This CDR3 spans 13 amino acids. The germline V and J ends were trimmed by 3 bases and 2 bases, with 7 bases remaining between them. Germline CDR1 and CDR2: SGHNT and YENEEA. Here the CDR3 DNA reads TGTGCCAGCAGCTTGAACGGACAAGAGACCCAGTACTTC. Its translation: CASSLNGQETQYF.

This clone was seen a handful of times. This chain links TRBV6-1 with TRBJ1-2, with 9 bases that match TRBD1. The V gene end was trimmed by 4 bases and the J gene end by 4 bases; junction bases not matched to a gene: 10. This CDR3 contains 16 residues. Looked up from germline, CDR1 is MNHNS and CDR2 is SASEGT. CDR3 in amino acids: CASSATSGTGSYGYTF. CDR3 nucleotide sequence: TGTGCCAGCAGTGCGACCTCCGGGACAGGGTCCTATGGCTACACCTTC.

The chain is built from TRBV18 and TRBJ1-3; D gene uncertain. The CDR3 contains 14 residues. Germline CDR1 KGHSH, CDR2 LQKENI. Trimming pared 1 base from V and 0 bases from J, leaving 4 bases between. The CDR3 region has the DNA TGTGCCAGCTCACCACAGAACTCTGGAAACACCATATATTTT. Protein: CASSPQNSGNTIYF.

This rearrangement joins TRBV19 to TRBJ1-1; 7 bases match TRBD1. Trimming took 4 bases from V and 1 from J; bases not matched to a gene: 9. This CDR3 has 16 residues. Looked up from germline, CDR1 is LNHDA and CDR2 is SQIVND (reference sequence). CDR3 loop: CASSTPHRGGNTEAFF. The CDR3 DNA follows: TGTGCCAGTAGTACCCCTCACAGGGGAGGGAACACTGAAGCTTTCTTT.

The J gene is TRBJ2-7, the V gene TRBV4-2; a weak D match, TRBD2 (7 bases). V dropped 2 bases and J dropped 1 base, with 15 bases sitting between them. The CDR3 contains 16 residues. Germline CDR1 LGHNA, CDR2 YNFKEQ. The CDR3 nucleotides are TGTGCCAGCAGCCAACCACGAGGGGGAGGGTCCTACGAGCAGTACTTC. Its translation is CASSQPRGGGSYEQYF.

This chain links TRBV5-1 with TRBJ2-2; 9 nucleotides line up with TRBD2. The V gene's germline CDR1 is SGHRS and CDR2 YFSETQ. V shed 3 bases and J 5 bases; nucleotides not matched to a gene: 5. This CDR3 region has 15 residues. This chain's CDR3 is CASSYSGGTTGELFF. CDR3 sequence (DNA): TGCGCCAGCAGCTATAGCGGGGGCACGACCGGGGAGCTGTTTTTT.

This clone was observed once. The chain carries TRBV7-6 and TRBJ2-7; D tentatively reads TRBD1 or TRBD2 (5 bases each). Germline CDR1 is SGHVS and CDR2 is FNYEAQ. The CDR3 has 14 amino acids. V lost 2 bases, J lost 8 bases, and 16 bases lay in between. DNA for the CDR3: TGTGCCAGCAGCTTAAGCCGAGCTGTGGGACAGCAGTACTTC. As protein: CASSLSRAVGQQYF.

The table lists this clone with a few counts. The CDR3 here is CASSQSGNVNEQYF. The CDR3 nucleotides are TGTGCCAGCAGCCAAAGTGGGAACGTCAACGAGCAGTACTTC. V and J are TRBV3-1 (or the pseudogene TRBV3-2) and TRBJ2-7; D not certain. V lost 2 bases to trimming and J lost 5 bases, with 13 bases between them. CDR1 LGHDT and CDR2 YNNKEL come from the germline V gene (reference sequence). The CDR3 runs to 14 residues.

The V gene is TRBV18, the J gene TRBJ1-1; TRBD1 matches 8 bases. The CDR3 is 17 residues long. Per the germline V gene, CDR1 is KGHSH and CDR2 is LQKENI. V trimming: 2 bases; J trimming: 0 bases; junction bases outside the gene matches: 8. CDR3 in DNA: TGTGCCAGCTCACCAAAGCAGGGGGCCTCTATGAACACTGAAGCTTTCTTT. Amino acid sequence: CASSPKQGASMNTEAFF.

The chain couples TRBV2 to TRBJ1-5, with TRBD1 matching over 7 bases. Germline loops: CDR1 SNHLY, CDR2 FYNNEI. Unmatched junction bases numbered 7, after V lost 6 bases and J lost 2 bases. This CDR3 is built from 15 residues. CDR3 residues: CASRQGKGGNQPQHF. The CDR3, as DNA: TGTGCCAGCAGACAGGGGAAAGGGGGCAATCAGCCCCAGCATTTT.

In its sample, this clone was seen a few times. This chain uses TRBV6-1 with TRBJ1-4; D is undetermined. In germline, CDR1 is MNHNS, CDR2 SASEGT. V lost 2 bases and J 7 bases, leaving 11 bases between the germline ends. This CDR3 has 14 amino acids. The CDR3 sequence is CASSERPRGEKLFF. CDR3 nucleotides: TGTGCCAGCAGTGAAAGACCGCGGGGTGAAAAACTGTTTTTT.

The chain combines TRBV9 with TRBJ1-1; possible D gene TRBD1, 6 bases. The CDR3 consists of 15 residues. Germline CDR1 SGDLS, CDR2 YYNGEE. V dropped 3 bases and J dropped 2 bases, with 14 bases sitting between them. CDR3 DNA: TGTGCCAGCAGCGCCACCGGGACACCTAACACTGAAGCTTTCTTT. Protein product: CASSATGTPNTEAFF.

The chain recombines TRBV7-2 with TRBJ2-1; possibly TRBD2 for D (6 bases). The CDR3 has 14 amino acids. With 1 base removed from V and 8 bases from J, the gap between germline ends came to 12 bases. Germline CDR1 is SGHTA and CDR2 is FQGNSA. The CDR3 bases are TGTGCCAGCAGCTTAGGGGACTCGTGGGATGAGCAGTTCTTC. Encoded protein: CASSLGDSWDEQFF.